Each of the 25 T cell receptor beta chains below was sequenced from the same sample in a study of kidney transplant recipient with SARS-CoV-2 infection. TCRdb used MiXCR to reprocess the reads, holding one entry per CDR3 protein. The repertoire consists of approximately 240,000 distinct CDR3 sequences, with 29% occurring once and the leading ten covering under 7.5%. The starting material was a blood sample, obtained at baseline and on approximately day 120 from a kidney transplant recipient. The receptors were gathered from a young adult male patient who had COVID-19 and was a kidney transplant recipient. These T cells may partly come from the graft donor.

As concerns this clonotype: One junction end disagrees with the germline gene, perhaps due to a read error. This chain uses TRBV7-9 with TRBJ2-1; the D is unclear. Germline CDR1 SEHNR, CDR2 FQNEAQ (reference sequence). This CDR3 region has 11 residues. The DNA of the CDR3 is TGTGCCAGCAGCTTTTTGGGTGAGCAGCTCTTC. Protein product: CASSFLGEQLF.

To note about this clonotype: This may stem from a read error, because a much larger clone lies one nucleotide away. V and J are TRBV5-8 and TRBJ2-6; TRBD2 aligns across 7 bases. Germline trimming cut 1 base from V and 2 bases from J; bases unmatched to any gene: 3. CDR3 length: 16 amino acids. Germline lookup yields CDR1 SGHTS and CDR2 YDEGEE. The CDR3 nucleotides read TGTGCCAGCAGCTTGTGGGGGGGACCTGGGGCCAACGTCCTGACTTTC. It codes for CASSLWGGPGANVLTF.

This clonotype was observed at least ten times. The CDR3 here is CATVRNTEAFF. CDR3 coding DNA: TGTGCCACCGTTAGGAACACTGAAGCTTTCTTT. This chain links TRBV10-3 with TRBJ1-1; the D is unclear. The CDR3 covers 11 residues. Deletions cut 10 bases from V and 1 base from J, with 7 bases between. Germline assignment: CDR1 ENHRY and CDR2 SYGVKD.

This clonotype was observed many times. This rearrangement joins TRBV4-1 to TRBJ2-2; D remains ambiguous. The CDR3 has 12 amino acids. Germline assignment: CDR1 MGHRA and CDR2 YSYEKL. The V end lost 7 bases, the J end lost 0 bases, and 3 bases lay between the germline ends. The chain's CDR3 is CASMANTGELFF. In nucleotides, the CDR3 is TGCGCCAGCATGGCGAACACCGGGGAGCTGTTTTTT.

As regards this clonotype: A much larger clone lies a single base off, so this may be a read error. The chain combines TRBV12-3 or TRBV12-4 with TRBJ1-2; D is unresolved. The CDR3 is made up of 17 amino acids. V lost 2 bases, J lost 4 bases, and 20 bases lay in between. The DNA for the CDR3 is TGTGCCAGCAGTTTACAACTCAGCTCCCGAAAGACCTATGGCTACACCTTC. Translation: CASSLQLSSRKTYGYTF.

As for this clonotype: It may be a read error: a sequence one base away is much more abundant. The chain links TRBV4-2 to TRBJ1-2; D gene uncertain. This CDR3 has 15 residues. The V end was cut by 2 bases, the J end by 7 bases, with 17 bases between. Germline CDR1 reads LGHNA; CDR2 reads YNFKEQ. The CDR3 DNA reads TGTGCCAGCAGCCAATTCGGGGAGGGAAGCTGTGGCTACACCTTC. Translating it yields CASSQFGEGSCGYTF.

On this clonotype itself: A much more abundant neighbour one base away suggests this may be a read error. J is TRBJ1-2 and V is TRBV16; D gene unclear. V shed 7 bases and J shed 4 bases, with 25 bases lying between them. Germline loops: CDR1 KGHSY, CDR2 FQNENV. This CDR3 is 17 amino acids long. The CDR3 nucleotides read TGTGCCAGCAACAAGGGTGGGGTCGTTAGAAAGACCTATGGCTACACCTTC. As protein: CASNKGGVVRKTYGYTF.

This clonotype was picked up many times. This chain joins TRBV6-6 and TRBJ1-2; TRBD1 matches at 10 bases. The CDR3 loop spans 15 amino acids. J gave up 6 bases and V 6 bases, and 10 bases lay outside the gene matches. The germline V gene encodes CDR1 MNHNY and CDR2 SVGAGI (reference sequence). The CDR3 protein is CASSSGTGDEDGYTF. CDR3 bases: TGTGCCAGCAGCTCCGGGACAGGGGACGAAGATGGCTACACCTTC.

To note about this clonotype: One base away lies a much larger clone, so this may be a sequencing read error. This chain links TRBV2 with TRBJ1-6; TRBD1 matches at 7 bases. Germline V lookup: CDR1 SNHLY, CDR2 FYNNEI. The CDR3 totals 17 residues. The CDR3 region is CASSIATGTDYNSPPHF. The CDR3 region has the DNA TGTGCCAGCAGTATTGCAACCGGGACAGACTATAATTCACCCCCCCACTTT. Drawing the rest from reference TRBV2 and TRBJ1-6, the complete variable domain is EPEVTQTPSHQVTQMGQEVILRCVPISNHLYFYWYRQILGQKVEFLVSFYNNEISEKSEIFDDQFSVERPDGSNFTLKIRSTKLEDSAMYFCASSIATGTDYNSPPHFGNGTRLTVT.

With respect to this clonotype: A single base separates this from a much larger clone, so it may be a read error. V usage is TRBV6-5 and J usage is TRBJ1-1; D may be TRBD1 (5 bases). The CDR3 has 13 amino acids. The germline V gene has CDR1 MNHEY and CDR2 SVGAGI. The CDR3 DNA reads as TGTGTCAGCAACACGGGGGGTAGGCCTGAAGCTTTCTTT. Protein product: CVSNTGGRPEAFF.

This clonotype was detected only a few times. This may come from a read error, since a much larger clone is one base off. CDR3 coding DNA: TGTGCCAGTTGTGGACAGGGAGACGCCGGGGAGCTGTTTTTT. It translates to CASCGQGDAGELFF. The rearrangement joins TRBV19 to TRBJ2-2, with 8 nucleotides matching TRBD1. V was pared by 8 bases and J by 6 bases, with 8 bases of the junction left unmatched. The CDR3 totals 14 residues. The V gene's germline CDR1 is LNHDA and CDR2 SQIVND (reference sequence).

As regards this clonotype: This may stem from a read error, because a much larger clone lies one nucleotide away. The DNA for the CDR3 is TGTGCCAGCAGCTTTTTTTATCCCATTTCTTTCCCTGAGACCCAGTACTTC. As protein: CASSFFYPISFPETQYF. The chain couples TRBV3-1 to TRBJ2-5; D uncertain. The germline V gene has CDR1 LGHDT and CDR2 YNNKEL (reference sequence). V dropped 5 bases and J dropped 5 bases, with 24 bases sitting between them. The CDR3 extends over 17 amino acids.

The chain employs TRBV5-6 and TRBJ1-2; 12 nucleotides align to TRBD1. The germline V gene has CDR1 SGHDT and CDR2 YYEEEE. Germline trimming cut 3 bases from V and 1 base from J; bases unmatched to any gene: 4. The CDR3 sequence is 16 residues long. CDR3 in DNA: TGTGCCAGCAGCTCGGGACAGGGGGCAAGTAACTATGGCTACACCTTC. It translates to CASSSGQGASNYGYTF.

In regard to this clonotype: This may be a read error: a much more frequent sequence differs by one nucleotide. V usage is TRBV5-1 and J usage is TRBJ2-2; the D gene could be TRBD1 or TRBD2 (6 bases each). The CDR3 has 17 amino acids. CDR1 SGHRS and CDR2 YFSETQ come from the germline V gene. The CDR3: CASIREGGVSSTGGLFF. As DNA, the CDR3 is TGCGCCAGCATTCGCGAGGGGGGAGTGTCGAGCACCGGGGGGCTGTTTTTT.

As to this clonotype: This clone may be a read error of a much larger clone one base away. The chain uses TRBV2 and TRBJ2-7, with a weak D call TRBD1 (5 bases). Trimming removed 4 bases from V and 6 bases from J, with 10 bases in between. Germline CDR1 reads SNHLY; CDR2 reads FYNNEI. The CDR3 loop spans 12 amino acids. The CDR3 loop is CASSVIGVEQYF. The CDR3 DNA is TGTGCCAGCAGTGTGATAGGGGTCGAGCAGTACTTC. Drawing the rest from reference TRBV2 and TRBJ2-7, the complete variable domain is EPEVTQTPSHQVTQMGQEVILRCVPISNHLYFYWYRQILGQKVEFLVSFYNNEISEKSEIFDDQFSVERPDGSNFTLKIRSTKLEDSAMYFCASSVIGVEQYFGPGTRLTVT.

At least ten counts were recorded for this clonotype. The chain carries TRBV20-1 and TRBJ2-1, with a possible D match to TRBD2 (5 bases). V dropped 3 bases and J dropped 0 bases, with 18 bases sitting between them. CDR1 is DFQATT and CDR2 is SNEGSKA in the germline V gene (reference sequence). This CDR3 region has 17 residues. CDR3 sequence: CSASSGTVHTSYNEQFF. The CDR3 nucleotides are TGCAGTGCTAGCAGCGGAACCGTACATACCTCCTACAATGAGCAGTTCTTC.

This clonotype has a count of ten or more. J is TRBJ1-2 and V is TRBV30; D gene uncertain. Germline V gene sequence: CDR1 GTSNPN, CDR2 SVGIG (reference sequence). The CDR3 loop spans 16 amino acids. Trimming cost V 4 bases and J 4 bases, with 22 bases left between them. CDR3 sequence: CAWTGMRYRKTYGYTF. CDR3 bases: TGTGCCTGGACTGGAATGCGTTATAGAAAGACCTATGGCTACACCTTC.

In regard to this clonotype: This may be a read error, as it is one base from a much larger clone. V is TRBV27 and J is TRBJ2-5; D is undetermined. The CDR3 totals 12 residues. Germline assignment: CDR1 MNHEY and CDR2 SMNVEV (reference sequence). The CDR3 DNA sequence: TGTGGCAGCAGCCCCTTGGGAGAGACCCAGTACTTC. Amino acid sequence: CGSSPLGETQYF.

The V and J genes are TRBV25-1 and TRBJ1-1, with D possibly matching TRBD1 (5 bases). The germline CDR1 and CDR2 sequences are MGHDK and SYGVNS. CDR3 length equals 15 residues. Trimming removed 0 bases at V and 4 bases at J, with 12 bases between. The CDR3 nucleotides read TGTGCCAGCAGTGAATATACCGGGGGGAGCACTGAAGCTTTCTTT. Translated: CASSEYTGGSTEAFF.

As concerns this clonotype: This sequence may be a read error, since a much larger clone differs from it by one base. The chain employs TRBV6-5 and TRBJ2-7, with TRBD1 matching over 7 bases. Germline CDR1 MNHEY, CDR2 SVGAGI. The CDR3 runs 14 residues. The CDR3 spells CASSYTGAAKERYF. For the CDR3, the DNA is TGTGCCAGCAGTTATACAGGGGCGGCGAAGGAGCGGTACTTC.

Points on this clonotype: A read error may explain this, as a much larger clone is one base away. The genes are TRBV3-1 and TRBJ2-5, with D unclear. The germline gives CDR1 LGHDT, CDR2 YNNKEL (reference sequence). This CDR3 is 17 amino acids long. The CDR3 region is CAGSTHDPISFSETQYF. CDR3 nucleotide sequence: TGTGCCGGCAGCACACACGATCCCATTTCTTTCTCTGAGACCCAGTACTTC.

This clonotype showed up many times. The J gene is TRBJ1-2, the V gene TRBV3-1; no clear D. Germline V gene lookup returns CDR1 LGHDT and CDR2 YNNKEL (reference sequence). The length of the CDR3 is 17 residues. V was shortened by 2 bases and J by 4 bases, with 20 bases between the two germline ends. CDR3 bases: TGTGCCAGCAGCCAACACCGCACCCTTCGAAAGACCTATGGCTACACCTTC. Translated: CASSQHRTLRKTYGYTF.

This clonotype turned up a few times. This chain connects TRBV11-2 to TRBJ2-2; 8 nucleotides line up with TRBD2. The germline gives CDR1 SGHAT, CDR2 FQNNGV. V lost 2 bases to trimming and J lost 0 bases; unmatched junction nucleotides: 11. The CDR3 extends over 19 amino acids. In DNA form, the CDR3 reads TGTGCCAGCAGCTTACGGGGGGGGCATCTTCAACCGAACACCGGGGAGCTGTTTTTT. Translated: CASSLRGGHLQPNTGELFF.

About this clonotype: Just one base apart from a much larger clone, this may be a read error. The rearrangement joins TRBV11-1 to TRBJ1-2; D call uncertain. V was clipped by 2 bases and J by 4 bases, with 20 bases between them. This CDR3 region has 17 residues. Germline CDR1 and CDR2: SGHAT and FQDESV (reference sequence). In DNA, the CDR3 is TGTGCCAGCAGCTTAAATTATAAGGCTGGAAAGGCCTATGGCTACACCTTC. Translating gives CASSLNYKAGKAYGYTF.

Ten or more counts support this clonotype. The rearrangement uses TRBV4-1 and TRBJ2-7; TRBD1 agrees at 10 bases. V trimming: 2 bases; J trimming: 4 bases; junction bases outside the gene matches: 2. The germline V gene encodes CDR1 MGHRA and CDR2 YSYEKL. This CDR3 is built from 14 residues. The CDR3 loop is CASSQPGQGYEQYF. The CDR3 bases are TGCGCCAGCAGCCAACCGGGACAGGGGTACGAGCAGTACTTC.